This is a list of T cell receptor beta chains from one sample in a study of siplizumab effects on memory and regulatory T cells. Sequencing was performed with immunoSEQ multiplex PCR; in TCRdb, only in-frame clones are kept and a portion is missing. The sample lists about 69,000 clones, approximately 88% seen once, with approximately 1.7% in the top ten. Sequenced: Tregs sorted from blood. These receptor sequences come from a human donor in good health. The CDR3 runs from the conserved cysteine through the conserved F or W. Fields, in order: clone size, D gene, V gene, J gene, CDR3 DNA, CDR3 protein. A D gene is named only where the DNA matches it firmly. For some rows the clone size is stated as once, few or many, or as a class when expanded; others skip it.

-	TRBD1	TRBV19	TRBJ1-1	TGTGCCAGTAGACCCCACAGGGGGCTGGGGAACGCTGAAGCTTTCTTT	CASRPHRGLGNAEAFF
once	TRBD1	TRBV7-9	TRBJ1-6	TGTGCCAGCAGCTTAGCGTTAGGGGGCGCGGATAATTCACCCCTCCACTTT	CASSLALGGADNSPLHF
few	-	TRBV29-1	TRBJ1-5	TGCAGCGTTGAACAGGGAGGGGGGCCCCAGCATTTT	CSVEQGGGPQHF
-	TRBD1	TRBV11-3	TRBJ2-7	TGTGCCAGCAGCTCCGGTATAGGACAGGGGACCTACGAGCAGTACTTC	CASSSGIGQGTYEQYF
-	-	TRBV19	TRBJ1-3	TGTGCCAGTAATTCAGGCAGGATTCTTCTTGGAAACACCATATATTTT	CASNSGRILLGNTIYF
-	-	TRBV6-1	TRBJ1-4	TGTGCCAGCAGTGGTCACCCGGGTGTGAGAACAGCTAATGAAAAACTGTTTTTT	CASSGHPGVRTANEKLFF
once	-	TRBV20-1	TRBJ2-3	TGCAGTGCTAGTCCTACTTATACGCAGTATTTT	CSASPTYTQYF
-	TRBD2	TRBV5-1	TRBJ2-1	TGCGCCAGCAGTCTGGGACTAGCGGGAGACAATGAGCAGTTCTTC	CASSLGLAGDNEQFF
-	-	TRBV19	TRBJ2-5	TGTGCCAGTAGTATATTTATCGGGGGAGTAGGCCAGTACTTC	CASSIFIGGVGQYF
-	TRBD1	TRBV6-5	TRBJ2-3	TGTGCCAGCAGTTACCGCGGGACAGGGACAGATACGCAGTATTTT	CASSYRGTGTDTQYF
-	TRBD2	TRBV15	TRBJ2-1	TGTGCCACCAGCAGACCCGGAACGGGGGGCTCCTACAATGAGCAGTTCTTC	CATSRPGTGGSYNEQFF
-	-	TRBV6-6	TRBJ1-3	TGTGCCAGCAGTTACGGAAACACCATATATTTT	CASSYGNTIYF
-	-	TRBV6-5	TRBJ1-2	TGTGCCAGCAGTTACTCCCGGAGGGTTCGGGGCTACACCTTC	CASSYSRRVRGYTF
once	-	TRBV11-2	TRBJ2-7	TGTGCCAGCAGCTTAGAGGCCAAGGGGGAGCAGTACTTC	CASSLEAKGEQYF
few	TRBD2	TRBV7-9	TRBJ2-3	TGTGCCAGCAGCTTAGTCGGGAGGGCCTCTAGCACAGATACGCAGTATTTT	CASSLVGRASSTDTQYF
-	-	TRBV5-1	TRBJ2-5	TGCGCCAGCAGCTTGGTGCTGGGAATAGGGGAGACCCAGTACTTC	CASSLVLGIGETQYF
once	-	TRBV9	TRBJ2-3	TGTGCCAGCAGCGTGGGGACCCTCACAGATACGCAGTATTTT	CASSVGTLTDTQYF